Each of the 5 T cell receptor beta chains below was sequenced from the same sample in a study of blood T cell repertoires in COVID-19 (dated by TCRdb to the early 2020s). Receptor amplification or capture employed the immunoSEQ multiplex PCR assay. Entries here come from immuneACCESS through TCRdb and include only in-frame sequences with V and J called. Some clones fail to appear in such tables; in the studies checked, an unresolved V gene covers under half of the shortfall, and the cause of the remainder is unknown. Recorded for this sample are more than 250,000 clones; 87% of them occurred a single time. Jointly, the top ten make up roughly 5.3% of the sample. Sequencing was done on a sample of PBMCs or T cells enriched from blood (not recorded which). The origin of the receptors is a woman aged 30 to 39 who had recovered from COVID-19.

V gene TRBV5-6 combines with J gene TRBJ1-6; 7 bases are a match to TRBD1. Trimming at V came to 3 bases and at J to 3 bases, leaving 3 bases not matched to a gene. Germline V gene data show CDR1 as SGHDT and CDR2 as YYEEEE. The CDR3 is 15 amino acids. CDR3 coding DNA: TGTGCCAGCAGCTCCCGGGACAGCTATAATTCACCCCTCCACTTT. This encodes CASSSRDSYNSPLHF.

This chain connects TRBV5-4 to TRBJ1-2, with D possibly being TRBD1 (5 bases). CDR1 SGHNT and CDR2 YYREEE come from the germline V gene (reference sequence). The CDR3 length is 14 residues. V was pared by 4 bases and J by 4 bases, with 14 bases between. The CDR3 loop reads CASSPAGTAYGYTF. Here the CDR3 DNA reads TGTGCCAGCAGCCCCGCCGGGACTGCCTATGGCTACACCTTC. Full variable domain (rest looked up from reference TRBV5-4 and TRBJ1-2): ETGVTQSPTHLIKTRGQQVTLRCSSQSGHNTVSWYQQALGQGPQFIFQYYREEENGRGNFPPRFSGLQFPNYSSELNVNALELDDSALYLCASSPAGTAYGYTFGSGTRLTVV.

To note about this clone: In the same sample, other DNA sequences code for this CDR3. The rearrangement links TRBV9 to TRBJ1-1; no reliable D call. The CDR3 has 13 amino acids. V was clipped by 0 bases and J by 2 bases, with 5 bases between them. Germline V gene lookup returns CDR1 SGDLS and CDR2 YYNGEE. The DNA of the CDR3 is TGTGCCAGCAGCGTAGCGGGTAACACTGAAGCTTTCTTT. Translation gives CASSVAGNTEAFF.

With respect to this clone: Other DNA sequences within the sample encode an identical CDR3. V usage is TRBV19 and J usage is TRBJ1-1; 9 bases agree with TRBD1. The V gene's germline CDR1 is LNHDA and CDR2 SQIVND (reference sequence). This CDR3 comprises 13 residues. Trimming at V came to 3 bases and at J to 4 bases, leaving 0 bases not matched to a gene. As DNA, the CDR3 is TGTGCCAGTAGTATGGACAGGGGCACTGAAGCTTTCTTT. Translating gives CASSMDRGTEAFF.

V usage is TRBV7-9 and J usage is TRBJ1-1, with D perhaps matching TRBD1 (5 bases). Germline V gene lookup returns CDR1 SEHNR and CDR2 FQNEAQ (reference sequence). Trimming left V 1 base short and J 0 bases short, with 15 bases between. This CDR3 is 17 amino acids long. The CDR3 region has the DNA TGTGCCAGCAGCTTAGGTCTTGCGGGACTCTTGAACACTGAAGCTTTCTTT. Protein sequence: CASSLGLAGLLNTEAFF.